The 29 T cell receptor beta chains presented below share a single source sample, sequenced in a study of T cell responses to AZD1222 COVID-19 vaccine. Data came from immunoSEQ multiplex PCR; TCRdb stores just in-frame clones and leaves some out. This sample has 150,000 to 200,000 clones, with approximately 95% found just once. The sample here was peripheral blood, taken on day 0 of AZD1222 vaccination. These receptor sequences come from an adult in good health.

This clone has only one observation. The genes are TRBV6-5 and TRBJ2-7, with D possibly being TRBD1 (6 bases). The CDR3 is 14 residues long. The germline V and J ends were trimmed by 6 bases and 6 bases, with 18 bases remaining between them. CDR1 and CDR2 (germline): MNHEY, SVGAGI. This chain's CDR3 is CASRLTGLALEQYF. In DNA form, the CDR3 reads TGTGCCAGCAGGCTTACAGGGTTAGCACTCGAGCAGTACTTC.

The chain carries TRBV2 and TRBJ1-4, with D possibly TRBD1 on 6 matching bases. This CDR3 is built from 11 residues. Between the trimmed V and J ends, which lost 7 bases and 8 bases, there was a span of 8 bases. Germline CDR1 reads SNHLY; CDR2 reads FYNNEI. The CDR3 nucleotides read TGTGCCAGCAACAGGGAGGAAAAACTGTTTTTT. It codes for CASNREEKLFF.

The gene calls are TRBV10-3 and TRBJ1-1; D is uncertain. The CDR3 loop spans 13 amino acids. Trimming shortened V by 4 bases and J by 1 base, and 7 bases separated the two germline ends. Germline assignment: CDR1 ENHRY and CDR2 SYGVKD. In nucleotides, the CDR3 is TGTGCCATCAGTGTTGTAGGGAACACTGAAGCTTTCTTT. It is translated as CAISVVGNTEAFF.

V and J are TRBV19 and TRBJ1-1, with 8 bases that match TRBD1. CDR3 length: 15 amino acids. Germline V gives CDR1 LNHDA, CDR2 SQIVND (reference sequence). The J segment lost 0 bases and the V segment lost 4 bases, leaving 4 bases of the junction unmatched. The CDR3 nucleotides are TGTGCCAGTAGTAAGACAGGGGCGATGAACACTGAAGCTTTCTTT. It codes for CASSKTGAMNTEAFF.

The V gene is TRBV18, the J gene TRBJ1-2, with 7 bases identical to TRBD1. Germline CDR1 KGHSH, CDR2 LQKENI. The V and J ends lost 3 bases and 6 bases, in that order; junction bases with no gene match: 7. The CDR3 runs to 14 residues. The CDR3 sequence: CASSPQGVSDGYTF. DNA for the CDR3: TGTGCCAGCTCACCCCAGGGGGTTTCGGATGGCTACACCTTC.

Note on this clone: The sample has other DNA sequences that encode this CDR3 too. CDR3 coding DNA: TGTGCCAGCAGCTTAGAGCATCAGCCCCAGCATTTT. Encoded protein: CASSLEHQPQHF. This rearrangement joins TRBV7-9 to TRBJ1-5; the D is unclear. V lost 1 base, J lost 5 bases, and 3 bases lay in between. From germline, CDR1 is SEHNR and CDR2 FQNEAQ (reference sequence). CDR3 size: 12 residues.

The rearrangement joins TRBV6-1 to TRBJ1-2; D possibly corresponds to TRBD1 (5 bases). This CDR3 comprises 15 residues. Germline assignment: CDR1 MNHNS and CDR2 SASEGT. The V and J ends lost 3 bases and 2 bases respectively, with 13 bases between them. The CDR3 nucleotides are TGTGCCAGCAGTGATGCGTCAGGGCGGAACTATGGCTACACCTTC. Translation: CASSDASGRNYGYTF.

The V gene is TRBV19, the J gene TRBJ1-4; the D is unclear. Germline V lookup: CDR1 LNHDA, CDR2 SQIVND (reference sequence). Trimming took 2 bases from V and 5 from J, leaving 12 bases between them. CDR3 length: 15 amino acids. The CDR3 is CASSILGRKNEKLFF. The CDR3 nucleotides are TGTGCCAGTAGTATATTAGGACGGAAAAATGAAAAACTGTTTTTT.

The rearrangement uses TRBV3-1 (or the pseudogene TRBV3-2) and TRBJ1-4, with D possibly matching TRBD1 (6 bases). Germline V gene lookup returns CDR1 LGHDT and CDR2 YNNKEL (reference sequence). Trimming took 4 bases from V and 7 from J, leaving 10 bases between them. The CDR3 sequence is 13 residues long. DNA for the CDR3: TGTGCCAGCAGCCCAGGGGAGGGTGAAAAACTGTTTTTT. As protein: CASSPGEGEKLFF.

V is TRBV4-1 and J is TRBJ1-2; perhaps TRBD1 as D (6 bases). CDR1 and CDR2 from the germline V gene are MGHRA and YSYEKL. With 6 bases removed from V and 3 bases from J, the gap between germline ends came to 17 bases. The CDR3 is 15 amino acids. The chain's CDR3 is CASSLDRTTHYGYTF. Written as DNA, the CDR3 is TGCGCCAGCAGTCTGGACAGAACCACTCACTATGGCTACACCTTC.

The rearrangement joins TRBV5-1 to TRBJ1-6; perhaps TRBD1 as D (6 bases). V was pared by 5 bases and J by 10 bases, with 19 bases between. Germline values: CDR1 SGHRS, CDR2 YFSETQ. CDR3 length: 15 residues. Here the CDR3 reads CASSPREGVGSPLHF. The CDR3 nucleotides are TGCGCCAGCAGTCCCAGAGAGGGGGTAGGATCACCCCTCCACTTT.

The chain uses TRBV27 and TRBJ2-2; 7 bases fit TRBD1. The junction had 17 bases not matched to a gene; V was cut back by 7 bases and J by 6 bases. The CDR3 totals 17 residues. CDR1 is MNHEY and CDR2 is SMNVEV in the germline V gene (reference sequence). The DNA for the CDR3 is TGTGCCAGCAAGGGCCCACAGGGGCACAGGGGATCCGGGGAGCTGTTTTTT. Translation: CASKGPQGHRGSGELFF.

A single count supports this clone. In nucleotides, the CDR3 is TGCAGTGTTCGACGGACGAGTGAGCAGTTCTTC. It is translated as CSVRRTSEQFF. The chain is built from TRBV20-1 and TRBJ2-1; D call uncertain. The CDR3 extends over 11 amino acids. Per the germline V gene, CDR1 is DFQATT and CDR2 is SNEGSKA (reference sequence). V dropped 7 bases and J dropped 9 bases, with 13 bases sitting between them.

This clone has only a few counts. The genes are TRBV9 and TRBJ2-7, with D perhaps matching TRBD1 (5 bases). The CDR3 extends over 15 amino acids. Per the germline V gene, CDR1 is SGDLS and CDR2 is YYNGEE. V shed 0 bases and J shed 0 bases, with 10 bases lying between them. CDR3 loop: CASSVGAGHSYEQYF. The CDR3 DNA reads as TGTGCCAGCAGCGTAGGGGCAGGGCACTCCTACGAGCAGTACTTC. Supplemented by reference TRBV9 and TRBJ2-7, the full variable domain reads DSGVTQTPKHLITATGQRVTLRCSPRSGDLSVYWYQQSLDQGLQFLIQYYNGEERAKGNILERFSAQQFPDLHSELNLSSLELGDSALYFCASSVGAGHSYEQYFGPGTRLTVT.

V is TRBV6-2 or TRBV6-3 and J is TRBJ2-7, with TRBD2 matching 9 bases. Trimming took 6 bases from V and 4 from J; bases not matched to a gene: 7. The CDR3 spans 14 residues. The V gene's germline CDR1 is MNHEY and CDR2 SVGEGT. In DNA form, the CDR3 reads TGTGCCAGCAGCCCCCCGACTAGCGGTTACGAGCAGTACTTC. Translating it yields CASSPPTSGYEQYF.

This clone has just one count. V gene TRBV11-2 combines with J gene TRBJ1-1; D remains unclear. This CDR3 region has 14 residues. Trimming removed 0 bases from V and 8 bases from J, with 13 bases in between. CDR1 and CDR2 (germline): SGHAT, FQNNGV. The CDR3: CASSLEDLIKEAFF. The CDR3 DNA follows: TGTGCCAGCAGCTTAGAGGACCTAATAAAAGAAGCTTTCTTT.

A single count supports this clone. The V call is TRBV5-6, the J call TRBJ2-3, with 8 positions matching TRBD2. Germline-derived CDR1 and CDR2 are SGHDT and YYEEEE. J gave up 2 bases and V 0 bases, and 8 bases lay outside the gene matches. This CDR3 contains 17 residues. The CDR3 DNA reads as TGTGCCAGCAGCTTGGCACCAGGACTAGCCCTCACAGATACGCAGTATTTT. As protein: CASSLAPGLALTDTQYF.

This clone was detected a few times. The chain joins TRBV7-9 to TRBJ2-7; TRBD2 might be the D (5 bases). CDR1 and CDR2 from the germline V gene are SEHNR and FQNEAQ (reference sequence). CDR3 size: 13 residues. V lost 5 bases and J 2 bases, leaving 10 bases between the germline ends. The CDR3 sequence: CASSTDWPYEQYF. The CDR3 DNA reads as TGTGCCAGCAGCACGGACTGGCCCTACGAGCAGTACTTC.

This clone was observed once. This rearrangement joins TRBV5-1 to TRBJ1-6, with 7 bases aligning to TRBD1. The CDR3 covers 13 residues. Germline CDR1 and CDR2: SGHRS and YFSETQ. Trimming at V came to 0 bases and at J to 9 bases, leaving 0 bases not matched to a gene. CDR3 DNA sequence: TGCGCCAGCAGCTTGGGACAGGGTTCACCCCTCCACTTT. Protein product: CASSLGQGSPLHF.

V and J are TRBV7-2 and TRBJ2-7; 8 bases align to TRBD2. Losses at the gene ends were 5 bases for V and 3 bases for J; bases not matched to a gene: 9. Per the germline V gene, CDR1 is SGHTA and CDR2 is FQGNSA. The length of the CDR3 is 15 residues. Here the CDR3 DNA reads TGTGCCAGCAGCGCAATAGCGGGGAGAGGCTACGAGCAGTACTTC. Protein product: CASSAIAGRGYEQYF.

The chain is built from TRBV19 and TRBJ1-5, with D unresolved. V lost 7 bases to trimming and J lost 5 bases, with 30 bases between them. This CDR3 has 19 amino acids. CDR1 is LNHDA and CDR2 is SQIVND in the germline V gene (reference sequence). The CDR3 DNA reads as TGTGCCAGTAAGCCGGGAGCAGCGCGTCCCCGGGAACAATATCAGCCCCAGCATTTT. Amino acid sequence: CASKPGAARPREQYQPQHF.

The V and J genes are TRBV3-1 (or the pseudogene TRBV3-2) and TRBJ1-2; D remains ambiguous. Trimming left V 0 bases short and J 5 bases short, with 10 bases between. CDR3 size: 14 residues. CDR1 and CDR2 (germline): LGHDT, YNNKEL (reference sequence). CDR3 coding DNA: TGTGCCAGCAGCCAAGATCTCAGCCCGTATGGCTACACCTTC. This sequence encodes CASSQDLSPYGYTF.

This clone appeared once. The V gene is TRBV11-2, the J gene TRBJ2-5; perhaps TRBD1 as D (7 bases). The germline V and J ends were trimmed by 5 bases and 1 base, with 17 bases remaining between them. The CDR3 is 16 amino acids. The V gene's germline CDR1 is SGHAT and CDR2 FQNNGV. The DNA of the CDR3 is TGTGCCAGCAGCGCGACCAACAGGGGACTCCAAGAGACCCAGTACTTC. Encoded protein: CASSATNRGLQETQYF.

This clone appeared once. The V gene is TRBV27, the J gene TRBJ1-1; no clear D. This CDR3 is 13 amino acids long. Trimming removed 1 base from V and 4 bases from J, with 7 bases in between. Germline lookup yields CDR1 MNHEY and CDR2 SMNVEV (reference sequence). CDR3 region: CASSLFDGTEAFF. The CDR3 DNA reads as TGTGCCAGCAGTTTATTCGATGGCACTGAAGCTTTCTTT.

With respect to this clone: Mismatch with germline at one junction end may stem from a read error. Distinct nucleotide sequences in the sample also encode this CDR3. The J gene is TRBJ2-7, the V gene TRBV6-5; tentatively, D is TRBD1 or TRBD2 (5 bases each). Germline V gene data show CDR1 as MNHEY and CDR2 as SVGAGI. The CDR3 extends over 14 amino acids. The chain's CDR3 is CASRSLGRGDEQYF. DNA of the CDR3: TGTGCCAGCCGATCACTGGGGCGTGGGGACGAGCAATACTTC.

There are a few counts of this clone. The rearrangement links TRBV7-2 to TRBJ1-2; TRBD1 matches 7 bases. V was clipped by 2 bases and J by 5 bases; unmatched bases: 8. This CDR3 region has 15 residues. CDR1 is SGHTA, CDR2 FQGNSA, per germline. The CDR3 protein is CASSLPGQAGYGYTF. Written as DNA, the CDR3 is TGTGCCAGCAGCTTACCCGGACAGGCTGGGTATGGCTACACCTTC.

The count of this clone is one. V is TRBV18 and J is TRBJ1-1, with a tentative D call TRBD1 (5 bases). The CDR3 is 14 residues long. The germline V and J ends were trimmed by 3 bases and 2 bases, with 10 bases remaining between them. CDR1 KGHSH and CDR2 LQKENI come from the germline V gene. For the CDR3, the DNA is TGTGCCAGCTCACCCGACAGTATTAACACTGAAGCTTTCTTT. It is translated as CASSPDSINTEAFF.

This clone was recorded once. The chain is built from TRBV23-1 and TRBJ1-6; 9 nucleotides line up with TRBD1. TRBV23-1 is an ORF, and what it does is uncertain. There are 19 residues in the CDR3. J lost 11 bases, V lost 8 bases, and 25 bases had no gene match. The CDR3 bases are TGCGCCAGCCCACCCTACCCTAGCCCCGAACAGGGGGCAAGGCCACCCCTCCACTTT. This sequence encodes CASPPYPSPEQGARPPLHF.

The chain links TRBV7-9 to TRBJ2-3, with 9 nucleotides matching TRBD2. Trimming at V came to 5 bases and at J to 1 base, leaving 10 bases not matched to a gene. Germline CDR1 and CDR2: SEHNR and FQNEAQ (reference sequence). This CDR3 region has 17 residues. The DNA of the CDR3 is TGTGCCAGCAGCACCGCGACTAGCGGCCTCGGCACAGATACGCAGTATTTT. This codes for CASSTATSGLGTDTQYF.